The 10 T cell receptor beta chains reported below all come from one sample, sequenced in a study of CD8+ T cells in alopecia areata. It was cDNA, reverse transcribed from extracted RNA, that served as the sequencing template. Some clones are missing from TCRdb's copy, which holds only in-frame ones; the method was immunoSEQ multiplex PCR. Here the sample spans approximately 63,000 clones, approximately 60% being singletons. The specimen was CD8+ T cells sorted from blood, collected at week 0. Receptors originate from a human donor with alopecia areata.

J is TRBJ2-5 and V is TRBV30; a possible D gene is TRBD2 (6 bases). V lost 0 bases and J 2 bases, leaving 10 bases between the germline ends. This CDR3 spans 14 amino acids. Germline V gene data show CDR1 as GTSNPN and CDR2 as SVGIG (reference sequence). In DNA form, the CDR3 reads TGTGCCTGGAGTGTGGGTAGCGGACAAGAGACCCAGTACTTC. It encodes CAWSVGSGQETQYF.

The sample holds one count of this clone. The chain links TRBV29-1 to TRBJ2-5; D is perhaps TRBD1 (6 bases). Trimming cost V 4 bases and J 0 bases, with 18 bases left between them. From germline, CDR1 is SQVTM and CDR2 ANQGSEA. The CDR3 runs 16 residues. In DNA, the CDR3 is TGCAGCGTTGTTGGAGCGTCAGGGGATTACCAAGAGACCCAGTACTTC. Its protein is CSVVGASGDYQETQYF.

The chain couples TRBV6-5 to TRBJ1-2; 9 bases match TRBD1. The CDR3 is made up of 16 amino acids. J gave up 7 bases and V 0 bases, and 9 bases lay outside the gene matches. Germline CDR1 and CDR2: MNHEY and SVGAGI. The CDR3 DNA sequence: TGTGCCAGCAGTTACTCCCCATACAGGGGGCACTTTGGCTACACCTTC. Protein sequence: CASSYSPYRGHFGYTF.

The chain employs TRBV10-3 and TRBJ1-6; TRBD1 agrees at 7 bases. J was trimmed by 5 bases and V by 2 bases; bases with no gene match: 9. CDR3 length: 17 amino acids. Per the germline V gene, CDR1 is ENHRY and CDR2 is SYGVKD. CDR3 coding DNA: TGTGCCATCAGTGAGACTACTTCCGGGACAGATAATTCACCCCTCCACTTT. Amino acids: CAISETTSGTDNSPLHF.

This chain links TRBV5-4 with TRBJ2-7; 9 bases are a match to TRBD1. This CDR3 has 16 amino acids. In germline, CDR1 is SGHNT, CDR2 YYREEE (reference sequence). J lost 5 bases, V lost 4 bases, and 13 bases had no gene match. CDR3 protein: CASSEPLDRGNDEQYF. DNA of the CDR3: TGTGCCAGCAGCGAACCCTTGGACAGGGGTAACGACGAGCAGTACTTC.

This clone is a singleton in its sample. This sequence joins TRBV27 and TRBJ2-1; D is possibly TRBD2 (5 bases). The CDR3 has 13 amino acids. The V end was cut by 6 bases, the J end by 8 bases, with 14 bases between. Germline V gives CDR1 MNHEY, CDR2 SMNVEV (reference sequence). CDR3 in amino acids: CASSPIPSYEQFF. In nucleotides, the CDR3 is TGTGCCAGCAGCCCGATTCCTAGCTATGAGCAGTTCTTC.

This chain links TRBV28 with TRBJ2-5, with 13 bases that match TRBD2. The ends lost 5 bases at V and 5 bases at J; junction bases unmatched: 11. The length of the CDR3 is 17 residues. CDR1 is MDHEN, CDR2 SYDVKM, per germline. This CDR3 reads CASSPVGLAGAAETQYF. As DNA, the CDR3 is TGTGCCAGCAGTCCCGTTGGACTAGCGGGAGCAGCGGAGACCCAGTACTTC. Supplemented by reference TRBV28 and TRBJ2-5, the full variable domain reads DVKVTQSSRYLVKRTGEKVFLECVQDMDHENMFWYRQDPGLGLRLIYFSYDVKMKEKGDIPEGYSVSREKKERFSLILESASTNQTSMYLCASSPVGLAGAAETQYFGPGTRLLVL.

This clone appeared once. The V call is TRBV9, the J call TRBJ2-1, with D uncertain. The CDR3 covers 15 residues. V dropped 0 bases and J dropped 0 bases, with 7 bases sitting between them. Germline V gene lookup returns CDR1 SGDLS and CDR2 YYNGEE. CDR3 nucleotide sequence: TGTGCCAGCAGCGTAGCAGGCCCCTCCTACAATGAGCAGTTCTTC. As protein: CASSVAGPSYNEQFF.

This clone was seen repeatedly, ten times or more. V usage is TRBV28 and J usage is TRBJ2-1; TRBD2 agrees at 8 bases. The trim removed 3 bases at V and 4 bases at J, leaving 5 bases unmatched. The CDR3 has 15 residues. CDR1 and CDR2 (germline): MDHEN, SYDVKM. CDR3 region: CASSFGGRSYNEQFF. CDR3 DNA sequence: TGTGCCAGCAGTTTCGGCGGGAGGTCTTACAATGAGCAGTTCTTC.

This sequence joins TRBV7-9 and TRBJ2-1, with D hard to call. CDR1 and CDR2 from the germline V gene are SEHNR and FQNEAQ (reference sequence). Trimming cost V 1 base and J 9 bases, with 16 bases left between them. This CDR3 contains 15 residues. The CDR3 region is CASSLGDVTLAEQFF. The CDR3 coding sequence is TGTGCCAGCAGCTTAGGAGACGTGACGCTCGCTGAGCAGTTCTTC.